The T cell receptor beta chain under discussion was sequenced for a study of T cells in Graves' hyperthyroidism and ophthalmopathy. In the study overall: Peripheral blood sampling occurred at initial diagnosis, before any treatment.

What was amplified from RNA transcripts were TCR beta CDR3 regions. A set of HTBI primers served as the primers for a first-round RT-PCR of the TCR CDR3. TCRdb processed the multiplex PCR reads anew with MiXCR; each CDR3 protein has one entry. The sample has over 450,000 distinct CDR3 sequences; about an eighth are singletons. This clonotype showed up many times. Its specificity is unknown. Patients were aged 18 to 65, had disease duration under 2 months, and had newly diagnosed hyperthyroidism. General study findings and limits: Ophthalmopathy and stable hyperthyroidism were separated by a 13 V-J model. Most thyroid clonotypes expanded above 0.001 were also detected in blood.

This clonotype originated in a woman aged 18-29 years with Graves' hyperthyroidism. Material: blood.

The CDR3 bases are TGTGCCAGCAACGACCGACACACAGATACGCAGTATTTT. Translating it yields CASNDRHTDTQYF. The chain is built from TRBV6-1 and TRBJ2-3; D ambiguous. CDR3 length: 13 amino acids. With 7 bases removed from V and 2 bases from J, the gap between germline ends came to 10 bases. From germline, CDR1 is MNHNS and CDR2 SASEGT.